Each of the 7 T cell receptor beta chains below was sequenced from the same sample in a study of blood T cell repertoires in COVID-19. TCRdb's table, derived via immunoSEQ multiplex PCR, lists solely in-frame clones and lacks some. Of over 150,000 clones in the sample, roughly 80% were seen once. The sample comprised peripheral blood. These receptors were obtained from a man between 60 and 70 years old with acute or convalescent COVID-19.

V and J are TRBV24-1 and TRBJ2-3; D possibly corresponds to TRBD1 (5 bases). V gave up 4 bases and J gave up 4 bases, with 11 bases separating them. This CDR3 region has 14 residues. Germline V gene data show CDR1 as KGHDR and CDR2 as SFDVKD. The CDR3: CATSEGVAADTQYF. The CDR3 DNA sequence: TGTGCCACCAGTGAAGGGGTGGCGGCAGATACGCAGTATTTT.

The gene calls are TRBV15 and TRBJ2-2; maybe TRBD2 (7 bases). The V and J ends lost 0 bases and 5 bases respectively, with 13 bases between them. The CDR3 has 16 amino acids. Germline CDR1 is LNHNV and CDR2 is YYDKDF (reference sequence). The CDR3 is CATSRDGGAGTGELFF. CDR3 bases: TGTGCCACCAGCAGAGATGGGGGGGCGGGTACCGGGGAGCTGTTTTTT.

Only one count was recorded for this clone. The V gene is TRBV6-5, the J gene TRBJ1-5; possibly TRBD1 for D (5 bases). V lost 6 bases to trimming and J lost 3 bases, with 15 bases between them. Germline V lookup: CDR1 MNHEY, CDR2 SVGAGI. This CDR3 contains 15 residues. The CDR3 reads CASSKGYIDNQPQHF. Here the CDR3 DNA reads TGTGCCAGCAGCAAGGGGTATATTGACAATCAGCCCCAGCATTTT.

V and J are TRBV19 and TRBJ1-1; D unresolved. The V and J ends lost 3 bases and 1 base respectively, with 6 bases between them. CDR1 is LNHDA, CDR2 SQIVND, per germline (reference sequence). This CDR3 has 13 residues. The DNA for the CDR3 is TGTGCCAGTAGTATTACGGGGAACACTGAAGCTTTCTTT. Protein: CASSITGNTEAFF.

CDR3 sequence: CASSVDSTESGYTF. In DNA form, the CDR3 reads TGTGCCAGCAGCGTTGACAGCACAGAATCGGGCTACACCTTC. The V and J genes are TRBV5-4 and TRBJ1-2, with D maybe TRBD1 (5 bases). The germline CDR1 and CDR2 sequences are SGHNT and YYREEE (reference sequence). The CDR3 is 14 residues long. The ends were cut back, 4 bases at V and 8 bases at J, with 18 bases in the middle. Together with reference TRBV5-4 and TRBJ1-2, the CDR3 gives the full variable domain: ETGVTQSPTHLIKTRGQQVTLRCSSQSGHNTVSWYQQALGQGPQFIFQYYREEENGRGNFPPRFSGLQFPNYSSELNVNALELDDSALYLCASSVDSTESGYTFGSGTRLTVV.

The V call is TRBV10-2, the J call TRBJ2-5; no definite D call. Germline assignment: CDR1 WSHSY and CDR2 SAAADI. V was trimmed by 6 bases and J by 5 bases, leaving 10 bases between them. The CDR3 is made up of 12 amino acids. The CDR3 region has the DNA TGCGCCAGCAGCGCGACAACCGAGACCCAGTACTTC. Its translation is CASSATTETQYF.

The chain joins TRBV7-8 to TRBJ2-5; maybe TRBD1 (7 bases). This CDR3 is built from 16 residues. V lost 3 bases to trimming and J lost 5 bases, with 19 bases between them. Germline V gene lookup returns CDR1 SGHVS and CDR2 FQNEAQ. CDR3 residues: CASSLEGTAAGETQYF. The CDR3 DNA sequence: TGTGCCAGCAGCTTGGAGGGGACAGCCGCGGGGGAGACCCAGTACTTC. The full variable domain, completed using reference TRBV7-8 and TRBJ2-5, is GAGVSQSPRYKVAKRGQDVALRCDPISGHVSLFWYQQALGQGPEFLTYFQNEAQLDKSGLPSDRFFAERPEGSVSTLKIQRTQQEDSAVYLCASSLEGTAAGETQYFGPGTRLLVL.